Here is one TCR beta chain with its context. This sample stems from a study of shared clonotypes between healthy human individuals. Germline-derived CDR1 and CDR2 are MNHNY and SVGAGI (reference sequence). J gave up 12 bases and V 4 bases, and 1 base lay outside the gene matches. The CDR3 is made up of 11 amino acids. Donors comprised healthy HIV-negative adults lacking recent acute infections or vaccinations. Clones were read by immunoSEQ multiplex PCR, and TCRdb kept only the in-frame ones, dropping some. This table has roughly 650,000 clones, more than 95% appearing once. Sequences were obtained from naive CD4+ T cells sorted from blood. Sample subset: CD45RA+ positively selected. V and J are TRBV6-6 and TRBJ2-1; 9 bases line up with TRBD1. The source is a woman aged 25 to 39 in good health. The CDR3 reads CASSWGQGQFF. The CDR3 DNA reads TGTGCCAGCAGTTGGGGACAGGGGCAGTTCTTC.